The 30 T cell receptor beta chains below all came from one sample that was sequenced in a study of cytomegalovirus exposure and HLA in healthy donors. It was with 60 Vbeta and 13 Jbeta primers that the PCR ran. Sequencing used immunoSEQ multiplex PCR; TCRdb keeps in-frame clones, though not all of them. The table has approximately 100,000 clones, 64% seen once. The source material was PBMCs. The receptor source for this set is a man between 60 and 70 years old in good health and CMV-seronegative.

The rearrangement uses TRBV10-2 and TRBJ2-3; 13 nucleotides match TRBD2. The J segment lost 6 bases and the V segment lost 6 bases, leaving 6 bases of the junction unmatched. The CDR3 covers 15 residues. Looked up from germline, CDR1 is WSHSY and CDR2 is SAAADI. CDR3: CASRLGTSGKDTQYF. The CDR3 region has the DNA TGCGCCAGCAGACTCGGGACTAGCGGGAAGGATACGCAGTATTTT.

V is TRBV9 and J is TRBJ2-5; D is possibly TRBD2 (6 bases). This CDR3 comprises 16 residues. Germline assignment: CDR1 SGDLS and CDR2 YYNGEE. Trimming removed 2 bases from V and 3 bases from J, with 17 bases in between. The CDR3 DNA follows: TGTGCCAGCAGCGTGGGAGCGGGCCATGTGGAAGAGACCCAGTACTTC. Translation gives CASSVGAGHVEETQYF.

The chain joins TRBV4-2 to TRBJ1-1; 7 bases align to TRBD1. Trimming at V came to 2 bases and at J to 1 base, leaving 7 bases not matched to a gene. The CDR3 length is 16 residues. Germline V gene data show CDR1 as LGHNA and CDR2 as YNFKEQ. The CDR3 region is CASSQTSTGTNTEAFF. The CDR3 DNA reads TGTGCCAGCAGCCAAACCTCGACAGGGACGAACACTGAAGCTTTCTTT.

The J gene is TRBJ2-3, the V gene TRBV6-6; a weak D match, TRBD1 (6 bases). With 5 bases removed from V and 1 base from J, the gap between germline ends came to 10 bases. CDR1 and CDR2 from the germline V gene are MNHNY and SVGAGI (reference sequence). The CDR3 contains 14 residues. CDR3 in DNA: TGTGCCAGCAGTACCCGACAGGGCACAGATACGCAGTATTTT. This encodes CASSTRQGTDTQYF.

This chain connects TRBV11-2 to TRBJ2-5; D is unresolved. The J call may not be correct, given that the DNA end is closer to TRBJ2-7. In germline, CDR1 is SGHAT, CDR2 FQNNGV. This CDR3 spans 13 amino acids. The CDR3 sequence: CASSLGQNYEQYF. DNA for the CDR3: TGTGCCAGCAGCTTAGGGCAAAACTACGAGCAGTACTTC.

The genes are TRBV4-1 and TRBJ1-2; D possibly corresponds to TRBD1 (6 bases). With 2 bases removed from V and 3 bases from J, the gap between germline ends came to 13 bases. Germline loops: CDR1 MGHRA, CDR2 YSYEKL. The CDR3 is made up of 15 amino acids. For the CDR3, the DNA is TGCGCCAGCAGCCAACTAGCCAGGGGAGACTATGGCTACACCTTC. Amino acid sequence: CASSQLARGDYGYTF.

V usage is TRBV2 and J usage is TRBJ2-7, with TRBD2 identical over 10 bases. The germline gives CDR1 SNHLY, CDR2 FYNNEI. This CDR3 is 14 amino acids long. V lost 7 bases and J lost 6; bases outside the gene matches: 9. DNA of the CDR3: TGTGCCAGCAAGTGGGAACTAGCGGGAAGCGAGCAGTACTTC. Residues: CASKWELAGSEQYF. The complete variable domain, with remaining parts taken from reference TRBV2 and TRBJ2-7, reads EPEVTQTPSHQVTQMGQEVILRCVPISNHLYFYWYRQILGQKVEFLVSFYNNEISEKSEIFDDQFSVERPDGSNFTLKIRSTKLEDSAMYFCASKWELAGSEQYFGPGTRLTVT.

The CDR3 DNA is TGTGCCAGCAGTCCGGCAGGGGCATCTAATGAAAAACTGTTTTTT. It codes for CASSPAGASNEKLFF. The rearrangement uses TRBV6-5 and TRBJ1-4, with D tentatively TRBD1 (6 bases). Looked up from germline, CDR1 is MNHEY and CDR2 is SVGAGI. The CDR3 contains 15 residues. Trimming cost V 5 bases and J 3 bases, with 13 bases left between them.

The chain links TRBV2 to TRBJ1-1; D is ambiguous. CDR1 is SNHLY, CDR2 FYNNEI, per germline. The CDR3 consists of 12 residues. Trimming removed 5 bases from V and 7 bases from J, with 11 bases in between. The CDR3 nucleotides are TGTGCCAGCAGTTCTTATGTGTTTGAAGCTTTCTTT. Translating it yields CASSSYVFEAFF.

V and J are TRBV5-4 and TRBJ2-1, with 9 nucleotides matching TRBD1. Germline V gives CDR1 SGHNT, CDR2 YYREEE (reference sequence). This CDR3 is 12 amino acids long. The junction had 8 bases not matched to a gene; V was cut back by 4 bases and J by 15 bases. Here the CDR3 reads CASSTDRGVPFF. The CDR3 nucleotides read TGTGCCAGCAGCACGGACAGGGGAGTTCCGTTCTTC.

The sample holds one count of this clone. CDR3 loop: CASSLRIGPRGAFF. CDR3 DNA sequence: TGTGCCAGCAGTTTAAGGATCGGCCCCCGGGGAGCTTTCTTT. The gene calls are TRBV28 and TRBJ1-1, with unresolved D. V lost 2 bases and J lost 10, with 17 bases in between. The germline V gene encodes CDR1 MDHEN and CDR2 SYDVKM. The CDR3 consists of 14 residues.

This sequence joins TRBV11-2 and TRBJ1-5; TRBD1 matches at 7 bases. Per germline, CDR1 SGHAT and CDR2 FQNNGV. This CDR3 contains 12 residues. V was pared by 5 bases and J by 11 bases, with 6 bases of the junction left unmatched. CDR3 sequence reads: CASSPGTDAQHF. CDR3 nucleotides: TGTGCCAGCAGCCCCGGGACAGACGCCCAGCATTTT.

This clone has just a few counts. The chain links TRBV10-3 to TRBJ2-2; 10 nucleotides line up with TRBD1. The J segment lost 3 bases and the V segment lost 6 bases, leaving 1 base of the junction unmatched. The germline CDR1 and CDR2 sequences are ENHRY and SYGVKD. The CDR3 is 14 amino acids. CDR3 in DNA: TGTGCCATCAGGACAGGGGGCGACACCGGGGAGCTGTTTTTT. As protein: CAIRTGGDTGELFF.

CDR3 DNA: TGTGCCAGCAGTGCATATCAGGGCGACTATGGCTACACCTTC. Residues: CASSAYQGDYGYTF. The J gene is TRBJ1-2, the V gene TRBV2, with D perhaps matching TRBD1 (5 bases). The CDR3 loop spans 14 amino acids. CDR1 and CDR2 (germline): SNHLY, FYNNEI. The germline V and J ends were trimmed by 4 bases and 3 bases, with 12 bases remaining between them.

This sequence joins TRBV9 and TRBJ1-2, with a weak D call TRBD1 (5 bases). Germline CDR1 SGDLS, CDR2 YYNGEE. V was clipped by 0 bases and J by 5 bases, with 8 bases between them. The CDR3 contains 13 residues. Written as DNA, the CDR3 is TGTGCCAGCAGCGTAGGGGGGAGGTATGGCTACACCTTC. Translation gives CASSVGGRYGYTF.

The CDR3 DNA follows: TGTGCCAGCAGTGACTCGGCTGGCACCATATATTTT. Protein sequence: CASSDSAGTIYF. This chain uses TRBV6-4 with TRBJ1-3; D unclear. Germline values: CDR1 MRHNA, CDR2 SNTAGT. Trimming left V 0 bases short and J 9 bases short, with 6 bases between. CDR3 size: 12 residues.

V and J are TRBV7-8 and TRBJ1-5; 9 positions match TRBD1. The trim removed 0 bases at V and 3 bases at J, leaving 3 bases unmatched. CDR3 size: 16 residues. Germline CDR1 reads SGHVS; CDR2 reads FQNEAQ. CDR3 nucleotide sequence: TGTGCCAGCAGCTTAGCGACAGGGGGACACAATCAGCCCCAGCATTTT. Translating it yields CASSLATGGHNQPQHF.

The chain recombines TRBV7-8 with TRBJ1-5; D possibly corresponds to TRBD1 (6 bases). The V end lost 5 bases, the J end lost 2 bases, and 16 bases lay between the germline ends. The V gene's germline CDR1 is SGHVS and CDR2 FQNEAQ. The CDR3 spans 16 residues. The CDR3 is CASSAARGLGNQPQHF. The CDR3 DNA is TGTGCCAGCAGCGCAGCCAGGGGTCTGGGCAATCAGCCCCAGCATTTT.

The chain combines TRBV6-1 with TRBJ2-7, with D possibly matching TRBD1 (6 bases). Trimming removed 6 bases from V and 2 bases from J, with 11 bases in between. Per the germline V gene, CDR1 is MNHNS and CDR2 is SASEGT. The CDR3 is 13 residues long. The CDR3 reads CASSHGQTYEQYF. Here the CDR3 DNA reads TGTGCCAGCAGCCACGGACAGACCTACGAGCAGTACTTC.

The rearrangement joins TRBV7-6 to TRBJ2-7; 7 bases are shared with TRBD2. V was pared by 0 bases and J by 6 bases, with 2 bases of the junction left unmatched. Germline CDR1 is SGHVS and CDR2 is FNYEAQ. The CDR3 has 13 residues. CDR3 region: CASSLAGGGEQYF. The CDR3 nucleotides are TGTGCCAGCAGCTTAGCGGGGGGGGGCGAGCAGTACTTC.

With respect to this clone: Different DNA sequences within this sample yield the same CDR3. V gene TRBV19 combines with J gene TRBJ1-3; D uncertain. The CDR3 contains 14 residues. V was pared by 4 bases and J by 7 bases, with 14 bases between. CDR1 is LNHDA and CDR2 is SQIVND in the germline V gene (reference sequence). CDR3: CASSTRSRGNTIYF. CDR3 sequence (DNA): TGTGCCAGTAGTACTCGGAGCCGAGGGAACACCATATATTTT. Drawing the rest from reference TRBV19 and TRBJ1-3, the complete variable domain is DGGITQSPKYLFRKEGQNVTLSCEQNLNHDAMYWYRQDPGQGLRLIYYSQIVNDFQKGDIAEGYSVSREKKESFPLTVTSAQKNPTAFYLCASSTRSRGNTIYFGEGSWLTVV.

The chain employs TRBV6-5 and TRBJ2-4; D unresolved. The germline gives CDR1 MNHEY, CDR2 SVGAGI. The CDR3 loop spans 13 amino acids. The germline V and J ends were trimmed by 0 bases and 9 bases, with 9 bases remaining between them. The CDR3 protein is CASSYSPGGIQYF. CDR3 DNA: TGTGCCAGCAGTTACTCCCCGGGTGGCATTCAGTACTTC.

This chain links TRBV7-9 with TRBJ1-2, with no clear D. The germline V gene encodes CDR1 SEHNR and CDR2 FQNEAQ (reference sequence). The germline V and J ends were trimmed by 5 bases and 6 bases, with 10 bases remaining between them. This CDR3 region has 12 residues. This CDR3 is CASSMDGDGYTF. In DNA form, the CDR3 reads TGTGCCAGCAGCATGGACGGGGATGGCTACACCTTC.

The V gene is TRBV12-5, the J gene TRBJ2-7, with D possibly being TRBD1 (6 bases). Germline CDR1 and CDR2: LGHNT and FRNRAP. Trimming cost V 1 base and J 2 bases, with 9 bases left between them. The CDR3 length is 14 residues. CDR3 bases: TGTGCTAGTGGTTTGGACAGGGTGACCTACGAGCAGTACTTC. As protein: CASGLDRVTYEQYF.

This clone has more than one count but fewer than ten. The J gene is TRBJ1-3, the V gene TRBV27; D is unresolved. Germline V gene sequence: CDR1 MNHEY, CDR2 SMNVEV (reference sequence). The ends were cut back, 3 bases at V and 7 bases at J, with 7 bases in the middle. This CDR3 region has 12 residues. CDR3 region: CASSFNENTIYF. CDR3 nucleotide sequence: TGTGCCAGCAGTTTTAACGAGAACACCATATATTTT.

This clone was counted once. The chain is built from TRBV5-1 and TRBJ2-2, with a weak D call TRBD1 (6 bases). The length of the CDR3 is 16 residues. The ends were cut back, 3 bases at V and 1 base at J, with 13 bases in the middle. In germline, CDR1 is SGHRS, CDR2 YFSETQ. The CDR3 DNA follows: TGCGCCAGCAGCTCGGCCGTGACAGGGAACACCGGGGAGCTGTTTTTT. Its protein is CASSSAVTGNTGELFF.

The chain carries TRBV18 and TRBJ1-3; D unresolved. Per the germline V gene, CDR1 is KGHSH and CDR2 is LQKENI. The CDR3 consists of 15 residues. Trimming pared 3 bases from V and 1 base from J, leaving 10 bases between. DNA for the CDR3: TGTGCCAGCTCACCCGCCGGAGTGTCTGGAAACACCATATATTTT. Translating it yields CASSPAGVSGNTIYF.

This clone has just a few counts. This sequence joins TRBV5-6 and TRBJ2-7; 8 nucleotides line up with TRBD1. This CDR3 comprises 14 residues. Germline trimming cut 4 bases from V and 4 bases from J; bases unmatched to any gene: 7. Germline lookup yields CDR1 SGHDT and CDR2 YYEEEE. In nucleotides, the CDR3 is TGTGCCAGCAGCGAGACAGGGGACAATTACGAGCAGTACTTC. Amino acids: CASSETGDNYEQYF.

This chain joins TRBV7-6 and TRBJ1-1, with TRBD1 matching over 7 bases. V lost 3 bases, J lost 1 base, and 2 bases stayed unmatched. Germline CDR1 SGHVS, CDR2 FNYEAQ. This CDR3 has 14 residues. CDR3 region: CASSLTGKNTEAFF. The CDR3 nucleotides read TGTGCCAGCAGCTTGACAGGGAAGAACACTGAAGCTTTCTTT. Using reference TRBV7-6 and TRBJ1-1 for the parts outside the CDR3, the full variable domain is GAGVSQSPRYKVTKRGQDVALRCDPISGHVSLYWYRQALGQGPEFLTYFNYEAQQDKSGLPNDRFSAERPEGSISTLTIQRTEQRDSAMYRCASSLTGKNTEAFFGQGTRLTVV.

V gene TRBV5-4 combines with J gene TRBJ1-5; D not resolved. Trimming left V 0 bases short and J 3 bases short, with 7 bases between. The CDR3 runs 14 residues. CDR1 and CDR2 (germline): SGHNT, YYREEE (reference sequence). CDR3 bases: TGTGCCAGCAGCTTGGGTACTAACAATCAGCCCCAGCATTTT. As protein: CASSLGTNNQPQHF.